What follows describes a single TCR beta chain. Its cognate antigen is unknown. The junction differs from germline at one of its ends, possibly a read error. The data were obtained in a study of T cell repertoires in cytomegalovirus infection. Study as a whole: CMV infection together with matching HLA type was indicated by public TCR beta signatures. Broader study findings: Carriers of CMV plus the relevant HLA were identified by cumulative public TCR beta family frequency. Clonotypes of TCR beta that were HLA-C-restricted and CMV-specific dominated the ex vivo response.

The CDR3 has 12 amino acids. CDR1 and CDR2 from the germline V gene are DFQATT and SNEGSKA (reference sequence). TCRdb processed the reads anew with MiXCR; each CDR3 protein has one entry. The table lists hundreds of thousands of distinct CDR3 sequences, about 24% of them singletons, with less than 9.5% in the top ten. This clonotype was obtained from a human donor in good health (CMV status not recorded). Some clones in this sample may be carry-over from other donors' samples. The genes are TRBV20-1 and TRBJ2-1; tentative D call: TRBD2 (7 bases). The specimen sequenced was CD8+ T cells from PBMCs. The CDR3 spells CSPRGGGGPQFF. The CDR3 DNA follows: TGCAGTCCTAGGGGGGGCGGGGGACCGCAGTTCTTC.